Listed here are 25 T cell receptor beta chains from one sample, sequenced in a study of blood T cell repertoires in COVID-19. Data came from immunoSEQ multiplex PCR; TCRdb stores just in-frame clones and leaves some out. The data hold 250,000 to 300,000 clones, with 70% to 90% observed a single time. Specimen: PBMCs or T cells enriched from blood (not recorded which). The receptors were gathered from an older woman in a cohort exposed to, infected with or recovered from COVID-19 (not recorded which).

This clone appeared a single time. The genes are TRBV2 and TRBJ2-7; 11 bases match TRBD2. The CDR3 extends over 14 amino acids. V lost 8 bases to trimming and J lost 2 bases; unmatched junction nucleotides: 5. Germline lookup yields CDR1 SNHLY and CDR2 FYNNEI. The DNA of the CDR3 is TGTGCCAGCCGGGGACTAGCGGTCACCTACGAGCAGTACTTC. This sequence encodes CASRGLAVTYEQYF.

This clone has just a few counts. The rearrangement joins TRBV18 to TRBJ2-7; TRBD2 aligns across 10 bases. The length of the CDR3 is 19 residues. V was pared by 3 bases and J by 5 bases, with 19 bases of the junction left unmatched. The germline gives CDR1 KGHSH, CDR2 LQKENI. The CDR3 DNA sequence: TGTGCCAGCTCACCCAGAAGGGCTAGCGGGAGAGCCGGCGGGGACGAGCAGTACTTC. Amino acids: CASSPRRASGRAGGDEQYF.

The chain couples TRBV9 to TRBJ2-7; weak D call: TRBD2 (6 bases). CDR3 length: 13 residues. The germline V gene encodes CDR1 SGDLS and CDR2 YYNGEE. V was cut by 3 bases and J by 3 bases, with 10 bases left in between. CDR3 in DNA: TGTGCCAGCAGCGAAGGAGGGAGCTACGAGCAGTACTTC. Translation: CASSEGGSYEQYF.

The chain couples TRBV6-1 to TRBJ1-1; D perhaps matches TRBD1 (6 bases). The CDR3 is 13 amino acids. V was cut by 1 base and J by 12 bases, with 15 bases left in between. Per germline, CDR1 MNHNS and CDR2 SASEGT. This chain's CDR3 is CASSEEGGLATFF. The CDR3 nucleotides read TGTGCCAGCAGTGAAGAAGGGGGTTTAGCGACTTTCTTT.

The chain carries TRBV10-1 and TRBJ2-1; 11 positions agree with TRBD2. The CDR3 length is 15 residues. Trimming cost V 0 bases and J 15 bases; bases outside gene matches: 10. The V gene's germline CDR1 is WNHNN and CDR2 SYGVQD (reference sequence). Here the CDR3 DNA reads TGCGCCAGCAGTGAGTCTACTAGCGGGAGTCGGGTTCGGTTCTTC. Its protein is CASSESTSGSRVRFF.

The chain couples TRBV19 to TRBJ1-1; no reliable D call. V lost 4 bases, J lost 3 bases, and 9 bases lay in between. This CDR3 has 13 amino acids. Germline V gene data show CDR1 as LNHDA and CDR2 as SQIVND (reference sequence). CDR3 DNA sequence: TGTGCCAGTAGTACCTTGGCAGACACTGAAGCTTTCTTT. It encodes CASSTLADTEAFF.

The chain combines TRBV6-5 with TRBJ2-3; 11 bases are a match to TRBD2. Germline CDR1 and CDR2: MNHEY and SVGAGI. This CDR3 has 15 residues. The V gene end was trimmed by 6 bases and the J gene end by 5 bases; junction bases not matched to a gene: 7. The CDR3, as DNA: TGTGCCAGCAGAACACTAGCGGGAGTTGGAGATACGCAGTATTTT. It is translated as CASRTLAGVGDTQYF.

The V call is TRBV6-2 or TRBV6-3, the J call TRBJ2-2; possible D gene TRBD1, 6 bases. V lost 5 bases and J 2 bases, leaving 9 bases between the germline ends. CDR1 is MNHEY, CDR2 SVGEGT, per germline. The length of the CDR3 is 14 residues. The CDR3 bases are TGTGCCAGCAGTAGACAGGTCAACACCGGGGAGCTGTTTTTT. Translating it yields CASSRQVNTGELFF.

This chain uses TRBV28 with TRBJ1-1; the D gene is possibly TRBD1 (5 bases). Trimming removed 6 bases from V and 4 bases from J, with 18 bases in between. CDR3 length: 15 amino acids. Germline V CDR1 and CDR2: MDHEN, SYDVKM. DNA of the CDR3: TGTGCCAGCAGCGGCGGGGCCGGGAGGATCACTGAAGCTTTCTTT. It is translated as CASSGGAGRITEAFF.

This chain connects TRBV6-5 to TRBJ2-3, with 7 bases lining up with TRBD2. V dropped 0 bases and J dropped 2; count of bases not matched to a gene: 5. The germline V gene has CDR1 MNHEY and CDR2 SVGAGI. The CDR3 is 16 amino acids. DNA for the CDR3: TGTGCCAGCAGTTACTCGAACGCGGGAGCCACAGATACGCAGTATTTT. It yields the protein CASSYSNAGATDTQYF.

The chain is built from TRBV27 and TRBJ2-3, with 13 bases fitting TRBD2. Per germline, CDR1 MNHEY and CDR2 SMNVEV (reference sequence). This CDR3 has 18 amino acids. V lost 1 base and J lost 0; bases outside the gene matches: 4. CDR3 region: CASSLWGLAGLSTDTQYF. CDR3 in DNA: TGTGCCAGCAGTTTATGGGGACTAGCGGGACTTAGCACAGATACGCAGTATTTT.

The chain couples TRBV12-5 to TRBJ2-1; D is perhaps TRBD1 (5 bases). CDR1 and CDR2 from the germline V gene are LGHNT and FRNRAP. V shed 5 bases and J shed 10 bases, with 18 bases lying between them. The CDR3 runs 14 residues. The CDR3 DNA follows: TGTGCTAGTGGTGTCGGACGGACACAAGGAGAGCAGTTCTTC. Translating it yields CASGVGRTQGEQFF.

The chain is built from TRBV10-3 and TRBJ2-7, with TRBD1 identical over 7 bases. Germline values: CDR1 ENHRY, CDR2 SYGVKD. The length of the CDR3 is 14 residues. J gave up 2 bases and V 4 bases, and 5 bases lay outside the gene matches. The CDR3 coding sequence is TGTGCCATCAGTGCCGGGACAGCCACCTACGAGCAGTACTTC. Residues: CAISAGTATYEQYF.

This clone was counted a single time. The rearrangement joins TRBV19 to TRBJ2-2; D possibly corresponds to TRBD1 (6 bases). Germline V gene sequence: CDR1 LNHDA, CDR2 SQIVND (reference sequence). The CDR3 extends over 13 amino acids. V lost 8 bases and J lost 5, with 12 bases in between. The CDR3 is CASFTGMTGELFF. DNA for the CDR3: TGTGCCAGTTTTACAGGGATGACCGGGGAGCTGTTTTTT.

J is TRBJ2-5 and V is TRBV3-1 (or the pseudogene TRBV3-2), with TRBD1 as a possible D gene (5 bases). CDR3 size: 16 residues. Germline CDR1 reads LGHDT; CDR2 reads YNNKEL (reference sequence). The ends were cut back, 2 bases at V and 4 bases at J, with 17 bases in the middle. The CDR3 loop is CASSQPGVGAIETQYF. CDR3 nucleotide sequence: TGTGCCAGCAGCCAACCCGGAGTTGGGGCCATAGAGACCCAGTACTTC.

V gene TRBV10-3 combines with J gene TRBJ1-1; 8 positions match TRBD1. The CDR3 extends over 15 amino acids. The germline V gene encodes CDR1 ENHRY and CDR2 SYGVKD. Trimming took 6 bases from V and 2 from J; bases not matched to a gene: 8. The CDR3 reads CAIRPRGTGNTEAFF. CDR3 in DNA: TGTGCCATCAGGCCCAGGGGGACAGGCAACACTGAAGCTTTCTTT.

This sequence joins TRBV4-2 and TRBJ1-6; D ambiguous. The CDR3 runs 13 residues. The ends were cut back, 0 bases at V and 9 bases at J, with 6 bases in the middle. The germline V gene encodes CDR1 LGHNA and CDR2 YNFKEQ. The CDR3 DNA follows: TGTGCCAGCAGCCAAGAGGGCCGTTCACCCCTCCACTTT. This sequence encodes CASSQEGRSPLHF.

This chain connects TRBV14 to TRBJ2-4; 7 bases align to TRBD2. Germline V gene sequence: CDR1 SGHDN, CDR2 FVKESK. With 4 bases clipped from V and 7 bases from J, the junction kept 1 base outside the gene matches. The CDR3 is made up of 12 amino acids. The CDR3, as DNA: TGTGCCAGCAGCCCCGGGGGGAACATTCAGTACTTC. Residues: CASSPGGNIQYF.

The chain carries TRBV5-4 and TRBJ2-7, with 10 positions matching TRBD2. The junction had 12 bases not matched to a gene; V was cut back by 6 bases and J by 3 bases. The CDR3 consists of 16 residues. Germline CDR1 SGHNT, CDR2 YYREEE (reference sequence). CDR3 residues: CASTNGPSGSYYEQYF. The CDR3 bases are TGTGCCAGCACCAATGGCCCTAGCGGGAGCTACTACGAGCAGTACTTC.

This chain joins TRBV24-1 and TRBJ1-1; the match to TRBD1 covers 7 bases. Germline V lookup: CDR1 KGHDR, CDR2 SFDVKD. The CDR3 covers 14 residues. J gave up 4 bases and V 3 bases, and 4 bases lay outside the gene matches. CDR3 residues: CATSDPRQGTEAFF. CDR3 nucleotides: TGTGCCACCAGTGATCCCAGACAGGGCACTGAAGCTTTCTTT.

This chain connects TRBV6-5 to TRBJ2-7; TRBD1 aligns across 9 bases. Germline trimming cut 7 bases from V and 6 bases from J; bases unmatched to any gene: 13. In germline, CDR1 is MNHEY, CDR2 SVGAGI. The CDR3 is made up of 15 amino acids. This chain's CDR3 is CASTSPGQGITEQYF. CDR3 bases: TGTGCCAGCACCTCCCCAGGACAGGGGATTACCGAGCAGTACTTC.

This sequence joins TRBV3-1 (or the pseudogene TRBV3-2) and TRBJ2-1; TRBD2 agrees at 7 bases. V lost 3 bases to trimming and J lost 9 bases; unmatched junction nucleotides: 5. The CDR3 length is 13 residues. In germline, CDR1 is LGHDT, CDR2 YNNKEL (reference sequence). The CDR3 bases are TGTGCCAGCAGCCACTCTGGGAGGGGTGAGCAGTTCTTC. Its protein is CASSHSGRGEQFF.

The V and J genes are TRBV9 and TRBJ2-1, with D unresolved. Trimming left V 0 bases short and J 0 bases short, with 10 bases between. This CDR3 is built from 16 residues. Germline V gene data show CDR1 as SGDLS and CDR2 as YYNGEE. The CDR3 nucleotides are TGTGCCAGCAGCGTAGTAGCAGCGAGCTCCTACAATGAGCAGTTCTTC. Protein product: CASSVVAASSYNEQFF.

V is TRBV6-1 and J is TRBJ2-6, with D perhaps TRBD2 (6 bases). Germline V gives CDR1 MNHNS, CDR2 SASEGT. V lost 2 bases to trimming and J lost 2 bases, with 13 bases between them. The CDR3 sequence is 17 residues long. CDR3 protein: CASSEFGSRPGANVLTF. The DNA for the CDR3 is TGTGCCAGCAGTGAATTCGGGAGTCGGCCTGGGGCCAACGTCCTGACTTTC.

The chain links TRBV6-2 or TRBV6-3 to TRBJ2-1, with 13 bases lining up with TRBD2. J gave up 10 bases and V 2 bases, and 5 bases lay outside the gene matches. The CDR3 spans 15 residues. Germline V gives CDR1 MNHEY, CDR2 SVGEGT. The chain's CDR3 is CASSYPTSGRKEQFF. The DNA of the CDR3 is TGTGCCAGCAGTTACCCGACTAGCGGGAGGAAGGAGCAGTTCTTC.